Here is one T cell receptor beta chain with its context. The data were obtained in a study of blood T cell repertoires in COVID-19. Study context: Researchers got acute and convalescent COVID-19 samples from the United States, Italy and Spain.

Seattle's cohort entered during active infection and was followed longitudinally. With V trimmed by 5 bases and J by 4 bases, 10 bases remained unmatched. The CDR3 covers 16 residues. Germline V lookup: CDR1 MNHEY, CDR2 SMNVEV (reference sequence). The method was immunoSEQ multiplex PCR; TCRdb's version includes in-frame clones alone and lacks a portion of them. This table holds 75,000 to 80,000 clones, roughly 84% found once. Sample: peripheral blood. This chain connects TRBV27 to TRBJ1-2, with TRBD1 matching over 10 bases. The origin of this receptor is a man aged 55 to 70 with COVID-19, enrolled during active disease. CDR3 bases: TGTGCCAGCAGTCCAATCGGGACAGGGGCGACCTATGGCTACACCTTC. This codes for CASSPIGTGATYGYTF.